This T cell receptor beta chain derives from a study of post-analysis software for immune sequencing data. The overall study: Relapsing-remitting, secondary progressive and progressive-relapsing forms made up the multiple sclerosis disease courses. Study findings and constraints: Controls had significantly higher normalized Chao1 diversity than multiple sclerosis patients. There were roughly five TRBV segments more frequent in patients than controls, and TRBV5-6, TRBV5-1 and TRBV20-1 were among them.

Regarding this clonotype: As yet, its antigen is unknown.

The library was made from cDNA and included unique molecular identifiers. Out of roughly 1 to 10 million T cells, a few hundred thousand cDNA molecules were generated. Each CDR3 protein gets one entry after TCRdb re-called the PCR reads with MiXCR. The sample carries hundreds of thousands of distinct CDR3 sequences, 25% to 30% recorded once. V was pared by 8 bases and J by 4 bases, with 24 bases between. The germline gives CDR1 MNHEY, CDR2 SVGEGT. This CDR3 is built from 17 residues. The sequence came from a girl aged 10 to 17 with multiple sclerosis. This chain uses TRBV6-2 or TRBV6-3 with TRBJ1-5; D perhaps matches TRBD1 (5 bases). Material: blood. Here the CDR3 DNA reads TGTGCCAGCTCTAGAAGTGGGAATTGGGGCAGAAATCAGCCCCAGCATTTT. It codes for CASSRSGNWGRNQPQHF.